This passage covers 5 T cell receptor beta chains from one sample sequenced in a study of coeliac disease. TCRdb keeps only in-frame clones here, not all; method: immunoSEQ multiplex PCR. The sample consists of under 4,500 clones, 45% to 65% of them appearing once. Sequenced material: intraepithelial lymphocytes from the gut. The receptor set was obtained from a human donor with active celiac disease.

This clone was detected only a few times. V gene TRBV6-1 combines with J gene TRBJ1-2, with TRBD1 identical over 7 bases. Germline V lookup: CDR1 MNHNS, CDR2 SASEGT. The CDR3 extends over 13 amino acids. V was pared by 5 bases and J by 4 bases, with 4 bases of the junction left unmatched. The CDR3 DNA reads as TGTGCCAGCAGTAGACAGGGAGCCTATGGCTACACCTTC. Amino acids: CASSRQGAYGYTF.

This clone has just a few counts. The J gene is TRBJ2-7, the V gene TRBV7-2; D perhaps matches TRBD1 (5 bases). This CDR3 has 17 amino acids. Per the germline V gene, CDR1 is SGHTA and CDR2 is FQGNSA. V dropped 1 base and J dropped 1 base, with 17 bases sitting between them. For the CDR3, the DNA is TGTGCCAGCAGCTTAGTGGGGCAGGAGCCAAATTCCTACGAGCAGTACTTC. This encodes CASSLVGQEPNSYEQYF. Using reference TRBV7-2 and TRBJ2-7 for the parts outside the CDR3, the full variable domain is GAGVSQSPSNKVTEKGKDVELRCDPISGHTALYWYRQSLGQGLEFLIYFQGNSAPDKSGLPSDRFSAERTGGSVSTLTIQRTQQEDSAVYLCASSLVGQEPNSYEQYFGPGTRLTVT.

The chain recombines TRBV7-8 with TRBJ2-3, with D possibly matching TRBD2 (5 bases). This CDR3 region has 16 residues. Germline CDR1 and CDR2: SGHVS and FQNEAQ. The ends were cut back, 0 bases at V and 3 bases at J, with 13 bases in the middle. CDR3 amino acids: CASSLAEASTTDTQYF. CDR3 DNA: TGTGCCAGCAGCTTAGCGGAGGCTAGTACTACAGATACGCAGTATTTT.

In this sample, this clone turned up a few times. V is TRBV28 and J is TRBJ1-5; D not resolved. The V and J ends lost 3 bases and 7 bases respectively, with 13 bases between them. The length of the CDR3 is 14 residues. From germline, CDR1 is MDHEN and CDR2 SYDVKM. The CDR3 here is CASSFGQSGQPQHF. CDR3 DNA: TGTGCCAGCAGTTTTGGGCAGTCTGGGCAGCCCCAGCATTTT.

The V call is TRBV18, the J call TRBJ1-2; TRBD1 agrees at 10 bases. V lost 3 bases, J lost 5 bases, and 6 bases stayed unmatched. The CDR3 is 15 amino acids. Germline CDR1 KGHSH, CDR2 LQKENI. In DNA, the CDR3 is TGTGCCAGCTCACCGCGACAGGGGGCGTGGTATGGCTACACCTTC. Translated: CASSPRQGAWYGYTF.